The text below deals with one T cell receptor (beta chain). Its specific antigen is unknown. Within one base of it there is no much larger clone, and no base qualities were kept. The immunoSEQ Assay, a bias-controlled multiplex PCR, was used to amplify TCRbeta CDR3 regions from genomic DNA. The source study handled its data this way. Within the assay, amplification of reference gene primers was used to estimate how many nucleated cells each sample contained. Sequence reads were collapsed and filtered to measure the absolute abundance of every unique TCRbeta CDR3 rearrangement. For each sample, productive Simpson clonality was calculated as the square root of Simpson's diversity index across productive rearrangements. TCRdb obtained this table from immuneACCESS and retained in-frame rearrangements with V and J assigned. These tables miss some clones; where compared with another copy, unresolved V genes account for less than half of the shortfall, and the remainder is unexplained. V and J calls and clone size are given by that table; D and trimming were obtained from the DNA. Present in this sample are about 69,000 clones, 80% to 85% of which were seen just once. 25% to 30% of the sample rests with the top ten.

The collaborating institutions used their own protocols to collect whole blood in K2EDTA tubes. Collaborator samples were shipped for TCRbeta analysis as frozen whole blood, isolated PBMCs, or DNA extracted from either sample type. These data belong to a study of blood T cell repertoires in COVID-19 (TCRdb year 2020). Broadly, across the study: Collaborator samples came from the United States, Italy and Spain and covered acute and convalescent phases of COVID-19. The prospective study material was composed of cDNA or gDNA derived from T cells, B-cell-depleted T cells, or PBMCs. Subjects who had been exposed to COVID-19, were actively infected with it, or had recovered from it provided the deeply sampled blood TCRbeta repertoires that made up the dataset. The repertoires were released in a freely available public database intended as a resource for research on the immune response to SARS-CoV-2. Samples were obtained from the ongoing ImmuneRACE study (first 160 participants) and from some 1,200 subjects provided by 6 global collaborators. The sample metadata nearly always contained a de-identified subject ID, COVID-19 status, age in years and sex. HLA class I and class II types, where available, came from metadata supplied by the sample provider rather than from assay-based typing. The full study reports these points: How much clinical and demographic metadata was included differed by source and by participant, and the metadata was provided uncurated.

Sample: peripheral blood. The sequence came from a human donor in a cohort sampled during active COVID-19.

The DNA sequence follows: TGCGCCAGCAGCTTGGACAGGGGAAAGAATGAGCAGTTCTTC. The resulting protein is CASSLDRGKNEQFF. The V and J genes are TRBV5-1 and TRBJ2-1, with 7 junctional bases fitting TRBD1. The germline V gene gives CDR1 as SGHRS and CDR2 as YFSETQ. The CDR3 runs 14 amino acids, cysteine and phenylalanine included. CDR3 DNA only is kept here, 42 bases in frame from base 1. The V end gives up 0 bases and the J end 7 bases, leaving 4 bases in the junction not matched to a gene.